This T cell receptor (beta chain) was found in a study of cytomegalovirus exposure and HLA in healthy donors. Points from the study as a whole: The listing of 150 to 200 TCR beta chains classed them as cytomegalovirus-associated. Most TCRs appeared rarely, but some public TCRs recurred in many donors. Confirmation in vitro established that a few CMV-associated chains were specific for CMV antigens.

The PCR contained 60 Vbeta and 13 Jbeta primers. Here immunoSEQ multiplex PCR was the method, and the copy in TCRdb shows in-frame clones only, minus some. The repertoire holds 150,000 to 200,000 clones, with around 86% as singletons. The CDR3 spans 11 residues. V lost 6 bases, J lost 4 bases, and 6 bases lay in between. CDR1 and CDR2 from the germline V gene are SEHNR and FQNEAQ (reference sequence). A word on this clone: The antigen is not known.

Material: PBMCs. This receptor was taken from a male donor in good health and CMV-seronegative. V gene TRBV7-9 combines with J gene TRBJ1-2; D not certain. The CDR3: CASRPIYGYTF. For the CDR3, the DNA is TGTGCCAGCAGGCCTATCTATGGCTACACCTTC. Using reference TRBV7-9 and TRBJ1-2 for the parts outside the CDR3, the full variable domain is DTGVSQNPRHKITKRGQNVTFRCDPISEHNRLYWYRQTLGQGPEFLTYFQNEAQLEKSRLLSDRFSAERPKGSFSTLEIQRTEQGDSAMYLCASRPIYGYTFGSGTRLTVV.